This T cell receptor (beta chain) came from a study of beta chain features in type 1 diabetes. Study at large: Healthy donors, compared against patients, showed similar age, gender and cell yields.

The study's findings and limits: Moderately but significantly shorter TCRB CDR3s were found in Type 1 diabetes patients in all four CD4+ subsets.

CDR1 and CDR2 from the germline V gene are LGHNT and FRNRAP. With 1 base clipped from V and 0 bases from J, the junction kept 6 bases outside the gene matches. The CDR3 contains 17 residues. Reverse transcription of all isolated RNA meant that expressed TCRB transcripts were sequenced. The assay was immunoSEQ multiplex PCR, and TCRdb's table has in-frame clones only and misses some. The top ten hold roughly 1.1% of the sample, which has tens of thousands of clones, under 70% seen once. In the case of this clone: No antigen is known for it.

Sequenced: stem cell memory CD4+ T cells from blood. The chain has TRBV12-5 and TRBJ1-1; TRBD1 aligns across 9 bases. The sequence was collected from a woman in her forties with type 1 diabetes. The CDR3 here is CASGLGTGARMNTEAFF. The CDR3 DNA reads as TGTGCTAGTGGTTTGGGGACAGGGGCCCGAATGAACACTGAAGCTTTCTTT.